These 9 T cell receptor beta chains were sequenced from one sample in a study of PD-1 blockade in classical Hodgkin lymphoma. Sequenced by immunoSEQ multiplex PCR; TCRdb stores in-frame clones only, minus some. Here the sample spans over 9,000 clones, roughly 84% being singletons. Described time point: cycle 4 day 1 (C4D1), after around six weeks of nivolumab. Every patient relapsed after autologous stem cell transplantation, and brentuximab vedotin exposure varied. Isolation of CD8+ T cells from thawed PBMCs used magnetic negative selection. Material: CD8+ T cells from blood, obtained before the fourth cycle of nivolumab. These receptors originate from a human donor with classical Hodgkin lymphoma. The donor label of this sample is uncertain.

The chain has TRBV15 and TRBJ2-1; D might be TRBD1 (6 bases). CDR1 and CDR2 from the germline V gene are LNHNV and YYDKDF (reference sequence). This CDR3 spans 13 amino acids. Trimming took off 9 bases at V and 6 bases at J, with 15 bases between the two ends. CDR3 protein: CATGRGWGNEQFF. The CDR3 DNA sequence: TGTGCCACAGGCAGGGGCTGGGGCAATGAGCAGTTCTTC.

The CDR3 sequence: CASSIDDSSFYNEQFF. Written as DNA, the CDR3 is TGTGCCAGTAGTATAGACGACTCTTCCTTCTACAATGAGCAGTTCTTC. V is TRBV19 and J is TRBJ2-1; D ambiguous. Trimming removed 0 bases from V and 3 bases from J, with 12 bases in between. The germline V gene encodes CDR1 LNHDA and CDR2 SQIVND (reference sequence). The CDR3 consists of 16 residues.

The chain joins TRBV29-1 to TRBJ2-6; 9 bases align to TRBD1. V gave up 6 bases and J gave up 1 base; unmatched junction bases: 7. Looked up from germline, CDR1 is SQVTM and CDR2 is ANQGSEA. The CDR3 sequence is 16 residues long. The DNA for the CDR3 is TGCAGCGTGACCGGGACAGGGTTATCTGGGGCCAACGTCCTGACTTTC. Encoded protein: CSVTGTGLSGANVLTF.

The J gene is TRBJ2-3, the V gene TRBV14, with D possibly matching TRBD2 (5 bases). The CDR3 sequence is 11 residues long. Trimming shortened V by 3 bases and J by 11 bases, and 9 bases separated the two germline ends. Germline loops: CDR1 SGHDN, CDR2 FVKESK. Written as DNA, the CDR3 is TGTGCCAGCAGCCAGGGCGGACTGCAGTATTTT. Translating it yields CASSQGGLQYF.

J is TRBJ2-3 and V is TRBV27; 14 nucleotides align to TRBD2. Germline V gene lookup returns CDR1 MNHEY and CDR2 SMNVEV (reference sequence). Trimming took 4 bases from V and 2 from J; bases not matched to a gene: 2. The CDR3 runs to 16 residues. CDR3 region: CASSWGLAGDTDTQYF. CDR3 nucleotide sequence: TGTGCCAGCAGTTGGGGACTAGCGGGGGACACAGATACGCAGTATTTT.

This clone was counted between two and nine times. The V and J genes are TRBV30 and TRBJ1-5; D call uncertain. There are 12 residues in the CDR3. Trimming removed 0 bases from V and 7 bases from J, with 7 bases in between. CDR1 is GTSNPN and CDR2 is SVGIG in the germline V gene (reference sequence). Here the CDR3 reads CAWSVLGQPQHF. The CDR3 DNA reads as TGTGCCTGGAGTGTTCTCGGGCAGCCCCAGCATTTT.

The chain's CDR3 is CASSTKAIAKNIQYF. In nucleotides, the CDR3 is TGTGCCAGCAGTACTAAAGCAATAGCCAAAAACATTCAGTACTTC. The chain is built from TRBV28 and TRBJ2-4; unclear D gene. Between the trimmed V and J ends, which lost 5 bases and 0 bases, there was a span of 11 bases. The CDR3 contains 15 residues. Germline CDR1 reads MDHEN; CDR2 reads SYDVKM.

The CDR3 region is CASSQDLTGNEQFF. CDR3 in DNA: TGTGCCAGCAGCCAAGATCTCACGGGCAATGAGCAGTTCTTC. The chain is built from TRBV4-2 and TRBJ2-1; the D is unclear. Germline assignment: CDR1 LGHNA and CDR2 YNFKEQ. V lost 0 bases, J lost 6 bases, and 9 bases lay in between. CDR3 length equals 14 residues.

V and J are TRBV29-1 and TRBJ2-5; D uncertain. This CDR3 is built from 10 residues. Germline V gene data show CDR1 as SQVTM and CDR2 as ANQGSEA. Trimming left V 0 bases short and J 4 bases short, with 0 bases between. CDR3 bases: TGCAGCGTTGAAGAAGAGACCCAGTACTTC. As protein: CSVEEETQYF.